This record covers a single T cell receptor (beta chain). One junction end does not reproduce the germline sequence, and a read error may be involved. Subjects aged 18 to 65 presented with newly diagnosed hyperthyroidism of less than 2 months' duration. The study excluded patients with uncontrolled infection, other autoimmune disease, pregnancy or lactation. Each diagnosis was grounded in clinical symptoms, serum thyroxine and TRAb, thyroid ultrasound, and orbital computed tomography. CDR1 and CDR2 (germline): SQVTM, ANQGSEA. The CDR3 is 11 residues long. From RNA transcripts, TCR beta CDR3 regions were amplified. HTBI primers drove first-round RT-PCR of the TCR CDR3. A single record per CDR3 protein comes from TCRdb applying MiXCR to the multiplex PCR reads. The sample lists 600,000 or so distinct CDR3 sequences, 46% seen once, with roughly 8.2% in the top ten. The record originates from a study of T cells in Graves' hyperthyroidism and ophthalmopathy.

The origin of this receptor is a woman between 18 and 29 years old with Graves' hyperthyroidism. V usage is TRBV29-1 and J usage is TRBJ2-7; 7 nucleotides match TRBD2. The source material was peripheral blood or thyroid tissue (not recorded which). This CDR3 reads CSVREEREQCF. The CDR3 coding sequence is TGCAGCGTACGGGAGGAACGTGAGCAGTGCTTC.